This T cell receptor beta chain was retrieved from a study of control samples from healthy donors and cancer patients. The assay was immunoSEQ multiplex PCR, and TCRdb's table has in-frame clones only and misses some. Here the sample spans roughly 180,000 clones, roughly 94% being singletons. The junction had 4 bases not matched to a gene; V was cut back by 5 bases and J by 0 bases. Germline V gene sequence: CDR1 MNHEY, CDR2 SMNVEV (reference sequence). The length of the CDR3 is 14 residues. The clonotype comes from a woman aged 18-29 years in good health. This sequence joins TRBV27 and TRBJ2-7, with 7 positions matching TRBD2. Sequenced sample: blood. DNA of the CDR3: TGTGCCAGCAGTCCGCCGGGAGGCTCCTACGAGCAGTACTTC. This sequence encodes CASSPPGGSYEQYF.